This paragraph covers one T cell receptor (beta chain) sequence. This entry belongs to a study of cytomegalovirus exposure and HLA in healthy donors. V was clipped by 0 bases and J by 4 bases; unmatched bases: 8. The germline CDR1 and CDR2 sequences are LGHNA and YSLEER. The length of the CDR3 is 16 residues. Profiling relied on immunoSEQ multiplex PCR, and the TCRdb table lists in-frame clones only, not all of them. The table includes around 130,000 clones, roughly 89% detected once. This sequence originates from a young man in good health and CMV-seronegative. This chain joins TRBV4-3 and TRBJ1-2; TRBD1 aligns across 7 bases. The sample consisted of PBMCs. This CDR3 reads CASSQDFRQGGYGYTF. The CDR3 DNA is TGCGCCAGCAGCCAAGATTTCCGCCAGGGGGGCTATGGCTACACCTTC.